Following are 29 T cell receptor beta chains from one sample sequenced in a study of a mutant IDH1 vaccine in newly diagnosed glioma. Time point reported: week 5, during vaccination. A 20-mer mutant IDH1 peptide at 300 ug was injected subcutaneously with topical imiquimod. For these TCRs, the target antigens are not known. Assay: immunoSEQ multiplex PCR; the TCRdb copy retains only in-frame clones and omits some. The profile covers approximately 39,000 clones, with roughly four fifths appearing a single time and around 10% taken by the ten largest. Sequenced here: PBMCs, sampled from a glioma patient whose treatment included an IDH1 peptide vaccine. The receptors were sampled from a man aged 45-60 years with glioma.

This chain connects TRBV11-1 to TRBJ2-7, with 12 bases aligning to TRBD2. V was clipped by 2 bases and J by 4 bases; unmatched bases: 3. CDR3 length: 15 amino acids. Germline V lookup: CDR1 SGHAT, CDR2 FQDESV (reference sequence). CDR3 residues: CASSLLGLAGYEQYF. CDR3 sequence (DNA): TGTGCCAGCAGCTTATTGGGACTAGCGGGTTACGAGCAGTACTTC.

V and J are TRBV10-3 and TRBJ2-3; the D gene is possibly TRBD2 (7 bases). Per germline, CDR1 ENHRY and CDR2 SYGVKD. This CDR3 is 11 amino acids long. Deletions cut 8 bases from V and 6 bases from J, with 9 bases between. The DNA of the CDR3 is TGTGCCATCGGGGGGGGCGATACGCAGTATTTT. Protein product: CAIGGGDTQYF.

The CDR3 loop is CASSLGAGRGNTIYF. The CDR3 DNA follows: TGTGCCAGCAGCTTAGGGGCAGGCCGTGGAAACACCATATATTTT. The chain joins TRBV13 to TRBJ1-3; D is undetermined. There are 15 residues in the CDR3. The germline V gene has CDR1 PRHDT and CDR2 FYEKMQ (reference sequence). V lost 0 bases to trimming and J lost 3 bases, with 9 bases between them.

The rearrangement uses TRBV19 and TRBJ1-2; D gene uncertain. The CDR3 spans 11 residues. V dropped 7 bases and J dropped 6 bases, with 9 bases sitting between them. Germline V gives CDR1 LNHDA, CDR2 SQIVND (reference sequence). This chain's CDR3 is CASTGFHGYTF. As DNA, the CDR3 is TGTGCCAGTACGGGCTTCCATGGCTACACCTTC. Full variable domain (remainder filled in from reference TRBV19 and TRBJ1-2): DGGITQSPKYLFRKEGQNVTLSCEQNLNHDAMYWYRQDPGQGLRLIYYSQIVNDFQKGDIAEGYSVSREKKESFPLTVTSAQKNPTAFYLCASTGFHGYTFGSGTRLTVV.

The chain joins TRBV29-1 to TRBJ1-2, with TRBD1 as a possible D gene (5 bases). The CDR3 loop spans 12 amino acids. Germline CDR1 is SQVTM and CDR2 is ANQGSEA. Between the trimmed V and J ends, which lost 6 bases and 2 bases, there was a span of 10 bases. The CDR3 is CSVPGPNYGYTF. CDR3 DNA sequence: TGCAGCGTCCCGGGACCGAACTATGGCTACACCTTC.

This chain links TRBV5-6 with TRBJ2-5; maybe TRBD1 (5 bases). V shed 0 bases and J shed 4 bases, with 13 bases lying between them. Germline lookup yields CDR1 SGHDT and CDR2 YYEEEE. CDR3 length: 15 amino acids. CDR3: CASSLDGRATETQYF. The CDR3 DNA reads as TGTGCCAGCAGCTTGGACGGCAGGGCGACAGAGACCCAGTACTTC.

J is TRBJ2-7 and V is TRBV27; TRBD2 aligns across 9 bases. Trimming at V came to 3 bases and at J to 2 bases, leaving 5 bases not matched to a gene. The CDR3 extends over 15 amino acids. The germline gives CDR1 MNHEY, CDR2 SMNVEV (reference sequence). CDR3 DNA sequence: TGTGCCAGCAGTTTCAGCGGGAGGAGTACCTACGAGCAGTACTTC. This codes for CASSFSGRSTYEQYF.

The genes are TRBV29-1 and TRBJ2-7, with 10 bases lining up with TRBD1. The CDR3 spans 14 residues. Looked up from germline, CDR1 is SQVTM and CDR2 is ANQGSEA. V trimming: 6 bases; J trimming: 0 bases; junction bases outside the gene matches: 5. CDR3: CSVSGQGDSYEQYF. CDR3 in DNA: TGCAGCGTATCCGGACAGGGGGACTCCTACGAGCAGTACTTC.

This clone was seen a handful of times. The DNA for the CDR3 is TGTGCCATCAGTGAGGGAATGGACGGAGTCACTGAAGCTTTCTTT. It encodes CAISEGMDGVTEAFF. The rearrangement joins TRBV10-3 to TRBJ1-1, with D uncertain. V was trimmed by 2 bases and J by 4 bases, leaving 14 bases between them. CDR3 length: 15 residues. CDR1 and CDR2 from the germline V gene are ENHRY and SYGVKD.

The chain uses TRBV5-1 and TRBJ1-2, with a tentative D call TRBD1 (5 bases). The CDR3 is made up of 14 amino acids. In germline, CDR1 is SGHRS, CDR2 YFSETQ. V lost 0 bases, J lost 3 bases, and 9 bases lay in between. CDR3: CASSLDGGDYGYTF. The CDR3 DNA reads as TGCGCCAGCAGCTTGGATGGGGGTGACTATGGCTACACCTTC. Full variable domain (missing parts from reference TRBV5-1 and TRBJ1-2): KAGVTQTPRYLIKTRGQQVTLSCSPISGHRSVSWYQQTPGQGLQFLFEYFSETQRNKGNFPGRFSGRQFSNSRSEMNVSTLELGDSALYLCASSLDGGDYGYTFGSGTRLTVV.

V gene TRBV19 combines with J gene TRBJ1-5; D is ambiguous. The CDR3 consists of 15 residues. V was trimmed by 5 bases and J by 5 bases, leaving 16 bases between them. CDR1 and CDR2 from the germline V gene are LNHDA and SQIVND (reference sequence). The CDR3 nucleotides are TGTGCCAGTAGTCTCCAACCAGTCTGGGATCAGCCCCAGCATTTT. It codes for CASSLQPVWDQPQHF.

The V gene is TRBV29-1, the J gene TRBJ2-1, with 8 bases identical to TRBD2. CDR1 and CDR2 from the germline V gene are SQVTM and ANQGSEA. CDR3 length: 14 amino acids. V gave up 7 bases and J gave up 0 bases; unmatched junction bases: 5. In DNA form, the CDR3 reads TGCAGCGGTAGCGGGGTAAGCTCCTACAATGAGCAGTTCTTC. This encodes CSGSGVSSYNEQFF.

This rearrangement joins TRBV1 to TRBJ2-1; the table's D gene call, TRBD1, was not cross checked with the DNA. TRBV1 is flagged as a pseudogene. CDR3 length equals 10 residues. The CDR3 protein is CTSTLSEQFF. The CDR3 coding sequence is TGCACCAGTACCCTCAGTGAGCAGTTCTTC.

The chain couples TRBV4-1 to TRBJ1-1; D is undetermined. V lost 1 base to trimming and J lost 6 bases, with 9 bases between them. This CDR3 comprises 13 residues. CDR1 MGHRA and CDR2 YSYEKL come from the germline V gene. The chain's CDR3 is CASSQAGYAEAFF. The CDR3 DNA follows: TGCGCCAGCAGCCAAGCGGGGTACGCTGAAGCTTTCTTT.

This clone was seen more than once but under ten times. The rearrangement joins TRBV2 to TRBJ1-5; D gene unclear. V lost 7 bases to trimming and J lost 4 bases, with 14 bases between them. The CDR3 sequence is 14 residues long. Germline CDR1 and CDR2: SNHLY and FYNNEI. CDR3 DNA sequence: TGTGCCAGCACAATTGAGAGAGGGAATCAGCCCCAGCATTTT. Its protein product is CASTIERGNQPQHF.

This clone has a handful of counts. The chain combines TRBV25-1 with TRBJ1-1, with a weak D call TRBD1 (6 bases). CDR3 length: 15 residues. Looked up from germline, CDR1 is MGHDK and CDR2 is SYGVNS. V was clipped by 1 base and J by 2 bases, with 11 bases between them. The chain's CDR3 is CASSELDRPNTEAFF. The CDR3 DNA reads TGTGCCAGCAGTGAATTGGACAGACCAAACACTGAAGCTTTCTTT.

The V gene is TRBV28, the J gene TRBJ1-6; no reliable D call. The CDR3 sequence is 16 residues long. The ends were cut back, 5 bases at V and 5 bases at J, with 16 bases in the middle. The germline gives CDR1 MDHEN, CDR2 SYDVKM. CDR3 protein: CASSPLRTDNNSPLHF. CDR3 DNA sequence: TGTGCCAGCAGTCCCCTCCGGACGGATAATAATTCACCCCTCCACTTT.

J is TRBJ1-2 and V is TRBV10-3; TRBD1 agrees at 7 bases. Germline CDR1 and CDR2: ENHRY and SYGVKD. The CDR3 has 15 residues. V lost 2 bases to trimming and J lost 0 bases; unmatched junction nucleotides: 3. CDR3 coding DNA: TGTGCCATCAGTGAGCAGGGGGTAGCTAACTATGGCTACACCTTC. Its translation is CAISEQGVANYGYTF.

The chain uses TRBV29-1 and TRBJ2-1; 7 positions agree with TRBD2. The germline V gene has CDR1 SQVTM and CDR2 ANQGSEA. The V gene end was trimmed by 4 bases and the J gene end by 6 bases; junction bases not matched to a gene: 9. This CDR3 has 14 amino acids. The CDR3 sequence: CSVGYGGRANEQFF. The CDR3 DNA is TGCAGCGTTGGGTATGGGGGGAGGGCCAATGAGCAGTTCTTC.

The J gene is TRBJ1-3, the V gene TRBV6-5; the D gene is possibly TRBD1 (5 bases). The length of the CDR3 is 16 residues. Trimming stripped 4 bases from V and 3 bases from J, with 16 bases between. Germline CDR1 reads MNHEY; CDR2 reads SVGAGI. DNA of the CDR3: TGTGCCAGCAGTTCTACTTGGAGGGGCGGTGGAAACACCATATATTTT. Amino acids: CASSSTWRGGGNTIYF.

This chain joins TRBV2 and TRBJ2-2, with 8 bases fitting TRBD2. V was clipped by 3 bases and J by 3 bases; unmatched bases: 6. CDR1 is SNHLY and CDR2 is FYNNEI in the germline V gene. The CDR3 totals 16 residues. The CDR3 nucleotides read TGTGCCAGCAGTGATCTCGGGCGGGGGGACACCGGGGAGCTGTTTTTT. Its translation is CASSDLGRGDTGELFF.

This rearrangement joins TRBV5-1 to TRBJ1-4, with D maybe TRBD1 (5 bases). Trimming removed 2 bases from V and 7 bases from J, with 9 bases in between. The germline CDR1 and CDR2 sequences are SGHRS and YFSETQ. The CDR3 has 13 residues. The CDR3 spells CASSFQGSEKLFF. CDR3 sequence (DNA): TGCGCCAGCAGCTTCCAGGGAAGTGAAAAACTGTTTTTT.

This chain connects TRBV9 to TRBJ2-7; 9 nucleotides match TRBD2. The ends lost 0 bases at V and 4 bases at J; junction bases unmatched: 5. Germline lookup yields CDR1 SGDLS and CDR2 YYNGEE. The CDR3 length is 15 residues. The CDR3 is CASSVAASGMYEQYF. CDR3 sequence (DNA): TGTGCCAGCAGCGTAGCGGCTAGCGGGATGTACGAGCAGTACTTC.

There are a few counts of this clone. The chain joins TRBV18 to TRBJ1-5; D might be TRBD1 (5 bases). The CDR3 sequence is 13 residues long. Germline V gene sequence: CDR1 KGHSH, CDR2 LQKENI. V dropped 2 bases and J dropped 5 bases, with 7 bases sitting between them. CDR3 amino acids: CASSPRGDQPQHF. The CDR3 DNA sequence: TGTGCCAGCTCACCAAGGGGAGATCAGCCCCAGCATTTT.

The genes are TRBV7-2 and TRBJ2-2; D is perhaps TRBD1 or TRBD2 (5 bases each). Germline values: CDR1 SGHTA, CDR2 FQGNSA. The CDR3 sequence is 16 residues long. V dropped 5 bases and J dropped 3 bases, with 16 bases sitting between them. DNA for the CDR3: TGTGCCAGCAGCCAACCCGGATGGGACCACACCGGGGAGCTGTTTTTT. It yields the protein CASSQPGWDHTGELFF.

The V gene is TRBV5-4, the J gene TRBJ1-1; a possible D gene is TRBD1 (6 bases). The CDR3 covers 12 residues. Germline V CDR1 and CDR2: SGHNT, YYREEE (reference sequence). Deletions cut 7 bases from V and 11 bases from J, with 18 bases between. The CDR3: CASGQNRVGAFF. CDR3 nucleotide sequence: TGTGCCAGCGGCCAAAACAGGGTCGGGGCTTTCTTT.

This clone was found a few times. The chain links TRBV6-6 to TRBJ1-5; D ambiguous. This CDR3 comprises 12 residues. V dropped 0 bases and J dropped 6 bases, with 3 bases sitting between them. Per the germline V gene, CDR1 is MNHNY and CDR2 is SVGAGI (reference sequence). CDR3 in amino acids: CASSYSTQPQHF. CDR3 in DNA: TGTGCCAGCAGTTACTCGACTCAGCCCCAGCATTTT.

This chain joins TRBV19 and TRBJ2-1; 9 nucleotides align to TRBD1. Germline-derived CDR1 and CDR2 are LNHDA and SQIVND (reference sequence). Trimming at V came to 11 bases and at J to 9 bases, leaving 11 bases not matched to a gene. This CDR3 has 13 amino acids. For the CDR3, the DNA is TGTGCCGTGAAGGGACAGGGAATATTTGAGCAGTTCTTC. Translating gives CAVKGQGIFEQFF. The full variable domain, completed using reference TRBV19 and TRBJ2-1, is DGGITQSPKYLFRKEGQNVTLSCEQNLNHDAMYWYRQDPGQGLRLIYYSQIVNDFQKGDIAEGYSVSREKKESFPLTVTSAQKNPTAFYLCAVKGQGIFEQFFGPGTRLTVL.

The chain links TRBV6-1 to TRBJ1-2; D uncertain. Per the germline V gene, CDR1 is MNHNS and CDR2 is SASEGT. With 1 base removed from V and 11 bases from J, the gap between germline ends came to 5 bases. The CDR3 is 10 amino acids. The CDR3 DNA sequence: TGTGCCAGCAGTGAAGAGGCTTACACCTTC. Protein product: CASSEEAYTF.